The 19 T cell receptor beta chains below all came from one sample that was sequenced in a study of breast tumors, draining lymph nodes, adjacent tissues (dated by TCRdb to the mid-2010s). The axillary draining lymph nodes of breast cancer patients were the source of the lymph node samples. The library came from multiplex PCR. Sequencing instrument: Illumina HiSeq 2000. Using fastp trimming at Q25 and MiXCR clonotype assembly, TCRdb reanalyzed the public sequencing data and kept in-frame beta chains. Rows matching on CDR3 protein sequence are summarized as one entry with the most common DNA and genes. The sample table holds 200,000 to 250,000 distinct CDR3 sequences, of which under 40% were seen once. The top ten clones comprise roughly 3.5% of the sample. The specimen was axillary lymph node tissue. Receptors were obtained from a female donor with breast cancer. Some clones in this sample may be carry-over from other donors' samples.

Only a few counts were recorded for this clonotype. With a much larger clone just one base away, this may be a read error. CDR3 sequence: CASSQLACGYTF. CDR3 nucleotides: TGTGCCAGCAGCCAATTAGCCTGTGGCTACACCTTC. The chain links TRBV14 to TRBJ1-2, with D unclear. Germline V lookup: CDR1 SGHDN, CDR2 FVKESK. Trimming removed 2 bases from V and 7 bases from J, with 8 bases in between. This CDR3 has 12 residues.

This clonotype has a handful of counts. At one boundary the junction diverges from the germline segment, which might be a read error. The rearrangement joins TRBV19 to TRBJ2-5; the match to TRBD2 covers 10 bases. The CDR3 is 17 residues long. Germline CDR1 is LNHDA and CDR2 is SQIVND (reference sequence). The CDR3 reads CASSTPLSSGGRETQSF. The CDR3 bases are TGTGCCAGTAGTACCCCGTTAAGTAGCGGGGGGAGGGAGACCCAGTCCTTC.

As concerns this clonotype: A much more abundant neighbour one base away suggests this may be a read error. The chain is built from TRBV6-1 and TRBJ2-7; 7 nucleotides agree with TRBD2. This CDR3 spans 14 amino acids. Trimming cost V 11 bases and J 1 base; bases outside gene matches: 11. Germline lookup yields CDR1 MNHNS and CDR2 SASEGT. CDR3 protein: CAGTPGGNSYEQYF. In nucleotides, the CDR3 is TGTGCCGGCACCCCCGGGGGGAATTCCTACGAGCAGTACTTC.

This clonotype has at least ten counts. J is TRBJ2-5 and V is TRBV7-9, with 12 bases identical to TRBD2. CDR3 size: 17 residues. After removal of 2 bases from V and 5 bases from J, the junction contained 9 bases not matched to a gene. The germline gives CDR1 SEHNR, CDR2 FQNEAQ (reference sequence). CDR3 DNA: TGTGCCAGCAGCTTACACGCAAGGACTAGCGGGGAGGAGACCCAGTACTTC. Its translation: CASSLHARTSGEETQYF.

Of note for this clonotype: Just one base apart from a much larger clone, this may be a read error. The chain couples TRBV9 to TRBJ1-5; D gene uncertain. Germline loops: CDR1 SGDLS, CDR2 YYNGEE. CDR3 size: 14 residues. As DNA, the CDR3 is TGTGCCAGCAGCCGGGAATTTAGCATTCAGCCCCAGCATTTT. Protein product: CASSREFSIQPQHF.

This clonotype was found many times. The chain combines TRBV20-1 with TRBJ2-5; D might be TRBD2 (6 bases). With 4 bases removed from V and 2 bases from J, the gap between germline ends came to 17 bases. The length of the CDR3 is 15 residues. Germline V lookup: CDR1 DFQATT, CDR2 SNEGSKA (reference sequence). The DNA of the CDR3 is TGCAGTGCTACAGAGCCCACTAGCCGTCAAGAGACCCAGTACTTC. It is translated as CSATEPTSRQETQYF.

The chain employs TRBV6-1 and TRBJ2-2; 9 nucleotides match TRBD1. The length of the CDR3 is 15 residues. The V gene end was trimmed by 7 bases and the J gene end by 1 base; junction bases not matched to a gene: 4. From germline, CDR1 is MNHNS and CDR2 SASEGT. CDR3 nucleotides: TGTGCCAGCAAGCACAGGGGGCAGAACACCGGGGAGCTGTTTTTT. This codes for CASKHRGQNTGELFF.

This clonotype was counted ten times or more. CDR3 DNA sequence: TGTGCCAGCAGCTTGGAGGTCAGTACAGGCTCCTACGAGCAGTACTTC. Translating it yields CASSLEVSTGSYEQYF. The V call is TRBV5-5, the J call TRBJ2-7; the D gene is possibly TRBD1 (5 bases). The CDR3 sequence is 16 residues long. Per the germline V gene, CDR1 is SGHKS and CDR2 is YYEKEE (reference sequence). Deletions cut 0 bases from V and 0 bases from J, with 13 bases between.

The chain has TRBV2 and TRBJ1-5, with 7 bases that match TRBD1. Germline CDR1 SNHLY, CDR2 FYNNEI. This CDR3 is built from 14 residues. After removal of 6 bases from V and 14 bases from J, the junction contained 16 bases not matched to a gene. The CDR3 region is CASRLPGQYYNEHF. CDR3 in DNA: TGTGCCAGCAGACTCCCGGGACAGTATTACAATGAGCATTTT.

This clonotype was detected many times. This sequence joins TRBV2 and TRBJ2-3; D call uncertain. V lost 7 bases, J lost 0 bases, and 5 bases lay in between. CDR1 is SNHLY and CDR2 is FYNNEI in the germline V gene. The CDR3 sequence is 12 residues long. The DNA for the CDR3 is TGTGCCAGCACGTTAAGCACAGATACGCAGTATTTT. Its protein product is CASTLSTDTQYF.

With respect to this clonotype: An end of the junction differs from the germline gene, which may be a read error. The V gene is TRBV6-1, the J gene TRBJ1-4, with D possibly matching TRBD1 (6 bases). This CDR3 spans 15 amino acids. In germline, CDR1 is MNHNS, CDR2 SASEGT. The CDR3 reads CASSEGGGTNEKLLF. In DNA, the CDR3 is TGTGCCAGCAGTGAAGGGGGGGGCACTAATGAAAAACTGCTTTTT.

The table lists this clonotype with many counts. The chain carries TRBV5-1 and TRBJ1-6, with TRBD1 matching over 12 bases. Trimming cost V 0 bases and J 7 bases; bases outside gene matches: 11. The CDR3 is 19 amino acids. The germline V gene encodes CDR1 SGHRS and CDR2 YFSETQ. CDR3 amino acids: CASSLAIPGQGAGNSPLHF. Written as DNA, the CDR3 is TGCGCCAGCAGCTTGGCTATCCCGGGACAGGGGGCTGGGAATTCACCCCTCCACTTT.

The table lists this clonotype with a few counts. The chain links TRBV12-3 or TRBV12-4 to TRBJ2-5; D is undetermined. The V end was cut by 4 bases, the J end by 5 bases, with 11 bases between. The CDR3 loop spans 13 amino acids. The CDR3 DNA reads as TGTGCCAGCAGTTACACCTTTAGGGAGACCCAGTACTTC. Translation gives CASSYTFRETQYF.

The rearrangement uses TRBV27 and TRBJ2-7, with 7 positions matching TRBD1. The ends lost 7 bases at V and 7 bases at J; junction bases unmatched: 7. This CDR3 region has 12 residues. In germline, CDR1 is MNHEY, CDR2 SMNVEV (reference sequence). The CDR3 DNA follows: TGTGCCAGCACCGACAGGGCCCAGGAGCAGTACTTC. It yields the protein CASTDRAQEQYF.

This clonotype was recorded at least ten times. This chain links TRBV7-6 with TRBJ1-3; 8 bases line up with TRBD1. The CDR3 is 19 amino acids. Losses at the gene ends were 5 bases for V and 0 bases for J; bases not matched to a gene: 15. CDR1 and CDR2 from the germline V gene are SGHVS and FNYEAQ. CDR3 region: CASSPRPGTGPTSGNTIYF. As DNA, the CDR3 is TGTGCCAGCAGCCCGCGTCCCGGGACAGGACCGACCTCTGGAAACACCATATATTTT.

V usage is TRBV24-1 and J usage is TRBJ1-2; TRBD1 matches at 9 bases. Germline V gives CDR1 KGHDR, CDR2 SFDVKD. V dropped 5 bases and J dropped 5; count of bases not matched to a gene: 11. This CDR3 has 16 amino acids. The CDR3 coding sequence is TGTGCCACCAGTGCTATCGGGACAGGGAGTTATTATGGCTACACCTTC. It translates to CATSAIGTGSYYGYTF.

This clonotype showed up many times. The V and J genes are TRBV6-6 and TRBJ1-2, with D perhaps matching TRBD1 (6 bases). CDR1 MNHNY and CDR2 SVGAGI come from the germline V gene (reference sequence). V gave up 4 bases and J gave up 6 bases, with 21 bases separating them. The length of the CDR3 is 16 residues. Written as DNA, the CDR3 is TGTGCCAGCAGTTCCCTGCCGACAGGAATGAGGAATGGCTACACCTTC. This translates into CASSSLPTGMRNGYTF.

This clonotype was seen many times. This chain connects TRBV19 to TRBJ1-5; a possible D gene is TRBD1 (5 bases). Trimming cost V 3 bases and J 2 bases, with 11 bases left between them. The length of the CDR3 is 15 residues. Germline V CDR1 and CDR2: LNHDA, SQIVND (reference sequence). The CDR3 spells CASSIGGNGNQPQHF. CDR3 DNA sequence: TGTGCCAGTAGTATTGGGGGAAATGGCAATCAGCCCCAGCATTTT.

This clonotype was detected ten times or more. The rearrangement uses TRBV2 and TRBJ2-7, with 8 nucleotides matching TRBD1. V dropped 8 bases and J dropped 5; count of bases not matched to a gene: 5. The CDR3 length is 12 residues. The germline CDR1 and CDR2 sequences are SNHLY and FYNNEI. CDR3: CASSLTGDEQYF. For the CDR3, the DNA is TGTGCCAGCTCCTTGACAGGGGACGAGCAGTACTTC.